One and the same sample provided the 30 T cell receptor beta chains below, sequenced in a study of cytomegalovirus exposure and HLA in healthy donors. Use of 60 Vbeta and 13 Jbeta primers characterized the PCR. Using immunoSEQ multiplex PCR, the repertoire was profiled, and TCRdb retains in-frame clones only, with some absent. The sample has around 120,000 clones, around 77% seen once. Sequenced input: PBMCs. These receptors all come from a human donor in good health.

The V call is TRBV27, the J call TRBJ1-1; 7 bases align to TRBD1. Germline values: CDR1 MNHEY, CDR2 SMNVEV (reference sequence). The CDR3 sequence is 14 residues long. J lost 2 bases, V lost 2 bases, and 2 bases had no gene match. As DNA, the CDR3 is TGTGCCAGCAGTTTAGGGACAGCTAACACTGAAGCTTTCTTT. This translates into CASSLGTANTEAFF.

The CDR3 spells CASRGFQGTYEQYF. In nucleotides, the CDR3 is TGTGCCAGTAGGGGATTCCAGGGAACCTACGAGCAGTACTTC. The chain combines TRBV19 with TRBJ2-7; perhaps TRBD1 as D (5 bases). V shed 6 bases and J shed 2 bases, with 14 bases lying between them. The germline CDR1 and CDR2 sequences are LNHDA and SQIVND (reference sequence). This CDR3 spans 14 amino acids.

The chain joins TRBV21-1 to TRBJ1-2; TRBD1 is the table's D call, not checked against the DNA. TRBV21-1 corresponds to a pseudogene. CDR3 length: 16 residues. CDR3 DNA: TGTGCCAGCAGCTCGAAAGACGGGACACAGAACTATGGCTACACCTTC. Translating it yields CASSSKDGTQNYGYTF.

The rearrangement uses TRBV5-1 and TRBJ1-1; 7 positions agree with TRBD1. The junction had 7 bases not matched to a gene; V was cut back by 4 bases and J by 4 bases. The CDR3 is 14 amino acids. Germline CDR1 and CDR2: SGHRS and YFSETQ. The CDR3 nucleotides read TGCGCCAGCAGCGGGGCAGGGGGGACCACTGAAGCTTTCTTT. Encoded protein: CASSGAGGTTEAFF.

Notes on this clone: The same CDR3 also results from other DNA sequences found in this sample. V usage is TRBV2 and J usage is TRBJ1-2, with 7 bases identical to TRBD1. The CDR3 runs to 14 residues. V was pared by 3 bases and J by 8 bases, with 9 bases of the junction left unmatched. In germline, CDR1 is SNHLY, CDR2 FYNNEI. As DNA, the CDR3 is TGTGCCAGCAGTGAGCGTGAGGGGGCAGGAGGCTACACCTTC. It translates to CASSEREGAGGYTF.

This clone was seen just once. The chain joins TRBV5-1 to TRBJ1-4; 7 bases match TRBD1. The CDR3 runs to 16 residues. V shed 4 bases and J 0 bases; nucleotides not matched to a gene: 6. Germline CDR1 and CDR2: SGHRS and YFSETQ. The chain's CDR3 is CASSPGQTSTNEKLFF. CDR3 nucleotide sequence: TGCGCCAGCAGCCCGGGACAGACTTCAACTAATGAAAAACTGTTTTTT.

This chain connects TRBV6-6 to TRBJ1-2; D remains ambiguous. From germline, CDR1 is MNHNY and CDR2 SVGAGI (reference sequence). Trimming took off 6 bases at V and 0 bases at J, with 5 bases between the two ends. This CDR3 has 12 amino acids. The CDR3 loop is CASRSANYGYTF. The CDR3 nucleotides read TGTGCCAGCAGATCAGCTAACTATGGCTACACCTTC.

The chain has TRBV6-8 and TRBJ1-1; possible D gene TRBD1, 6 bases. Trimming removed 5 bases from V and 0 bases from J, with 10 bases in between. Germline V lookup: CDR1 MNHGY, CDR2 SAAAGT. This CDR3 is built from 14 residues. As DNA, the CDR3 is TGTGCCAGCAGTCCTTGGACAGTGAACACTGAAGCTTTCTTT. It specifies CASSPWTVNTEAFF.

The chain combines TRBV5-4 with TRBJ2-7; the D is unclear. Germline CDR1 SGHNT, CDR2 YYREEE (reference sequence). V was shortened by 2 bases and J by 2 bases, with 11 bases between the two germline ends. The CDR3 consists of 14 residues. The CDR3 is CASSLSVPTYEQYF. CDR3 in DNA: TGTGCCAGCAGCTTATCAGTCCCAACCTACGAGCAGTACTTC.

The chain has TRBV12-2 and TRBJ1-5; the table gives TRBD1 as D, unverified against the DNA. TRBV12-2 is described as a pseudogene. This CDR3 is built from 14 residues. The CDR3 loop is CASAPGQGMQPQHF. DNA of the CDR3: TGTGCAAGCGCACCAGGGCAGGGTATGCAGCCCCAGCATTTT.

This chain joins TRBV25-1 and TRBJ2-1; TRBD1 aligns across 7 bases. J gave up 8 bases and V 2 bases, and 9 bases lay outside the gene matches. The CDR3 covers 15 residues. The V gene's germline CDR1 is MGHDK and CDR2 SYGVNS. The CDR3 reads CASSEEGQRLHEQFF. The CDR3 bases are TGTGCCAGCAGTGAAGAGGGACAGAGACTACATGAGCAGTTCTTC.

The CDR3 reads CASSLTTGMVTDTQYF. DNA for the CDR3: TGCGCCAGCAGCTTAACTACAGGGATGGTCACAGATACGCAGTATTTT. The V gene is TRBV5-1, the J gene TRBJ2-3; D is perhaps TRBD1 (6 bases). Germline-derived CDR1 and CDR2 are SGHRS and YFSETQ. Deletions cut 2 bases from V and 2 bases from J, with 15 bases between. This CDR3 region has 16 residues.

This chain links TRBV7-2 with TRBJ2-5, with D perhaps matching TRBD1 (7 bases). The CDR3 loop spans 14 amino acids. Trimming stripped 4 bases from V and 5 bases from J, with 14 bases between. Germline CDR1 SGHTA, CDR2 FQGNSA. In DNA form, the CDR3 reads TGTGCCAGCAGCTGGCAGGGGGGCGCGGAGACCCAGTACTTC. Its translation: CASSWQGGAETQYF.

V is TRBV5-1 and J is TRBJ1-2, with D possibly being TRBD1 (6 bases). Germline CDR1 SGHRS, CDR2 YFSETQ. Trimming took off 5 bases at V and 1 base at J, with 9 bases between the two ends. The CDR3 covers 13 residues. This CDR3 reads CASRKDSNYGYTF. The CDR3 nucleotides read TGCGCCAGCAGAAAGGACAGTAACTATGGCTACACCTTC. Together with reference TRBV5-1 and TRBJ1-2, the CDR3 gives the full variable domain: KAGVTQTPRYLIKTRGQQVTLSCSPISGHRSVSWYQQTPGQGLQFLFEYFSETQRNKGNFPGRFSGRQFSNSRSEMNVSTLELGDSALYLCASRKDSNYGYTFGSGTRLTVV.

This clone was seen a handful of times. The rearrangement links TRBV12-5 to TRBJ2-2; D is possibly TRBD1 (6 bases). The V end was cut by 0 bases, the J end by 4 bases, with 9 bases between. The germline CDR1 and CDR2 sequences are LGHNT and FRNRAP. The length of the CDR3 is 15 residues. The CDR3 bases are TGTGCTAGTGGTTTGGTAACAGGGCCCACCGGGGAGCTGTTTTTT. Amino acid sequence: CASGLVTGPTGELFF. The full variable domain, rest sourced from reference TRBV12-5 and TRBJ2-2, is DARVTQTPRHKVTEMGQEVTMRCQPILGHNTVFWYRQTMMQGLELLAYFRNRAPLDDSGMPKDRFSAEMPDATLATLKIQPSEPRDSAVYFCASGLVTGPTGELFFGEGSRLTVL.

The V call is TRBV6-5, the J call TRBJ2-5; possible D gene TRBD2, 5 bases. Germline CDR1 MNHEY, CDR2 SVGAGI. The V end lost 10 bases, the J end lost 9 bases, and 21 bases lay between the germline ends. The CDR3 sequence is 13 residues long. The CDR3 DNA sequence: TGTGCCACCTCGACTACACATCAGGCGCCCCAGTACTTC. Protein product: CATSTTHQAPQYF.

The chain employs TRBV5-4 and TRBJ2-7; a possible D gene is TRBD2 (5 bases). CDR1 is SGHNT, CDR2 YYREEE, per germline (reference sequence). Trimming shortened V by 4 bases and J by 0 bases, and 11 bases separated the two germline ends. This CDR3 region has 14 residues. The CDR3 reads CASSDASGSYEQYF. The DNA of the CDR3 is TGTGCCAGCAGCGACGCGAGCGGCTCCTACGAGCAGTACTTC.

V and J are TRBV5-8 and TRBJ2-3; 8 bases match TRBD2. The V gene end was trimmed by 4 bases and the J gene end by 5 bases; junction bases not matched to a gene: 9. The germline gives CDR1 SGHTS, CDR2 YDEGEE. The CDR3 length is 15 residues. The CDR3 DNA sequence: TGTGCCAGCAGCCCGACCGTAGCGGGACGAGATACGCAGTATTTT. Its protein product is CASSPTVAGRDTQYF.

This clone was seen a single time. The V and J genes are TRBV12-5 and TRBJ2-2, with 8 positions matching TRBD1. V lost 6 bases, J lost 6 bases, and 18 bases stayed unmatched. This CDR3 region has 18 residues. Germline assignment: CDR1 LGHNT and CDR2 FRNRAP. CDR3 residues: CASGKTPSGTGHPGELFF. CDR3 coding DNA: TGTGCTAGTGGCAAAACCCCTTCCGGGACAGGTCATCCCGGGGAGCTGTTTTTT.

The rearrangement links TRBV11-2 to TRBJ2-5; D may be TRBD1 (6 bases). CDR1 and CDR2 from the germline V gene are SGHAT and FQNNGV. The V end lost 6 bases, the J end lost 0 bases, and 14 bases lay between the germline ends. The CDR3 has 15 residues. The CDR3 spells CASSRQVSYQETQYF. As DNA, the CDR3 is TGTGCCAGCAGTAGACAGGTATCATACCAAGAGACCCAGTACTTC.

CDR3 DNA: TGTGCCAGCAGCTTAGCGGGAGTTGGAAAAAACATTCAGTACTTC. Its translation is CASSLAGVGKNIQYF. J is TRBJ2-4 and V is TRBV7-9; tentatively, D is TRBD2 (5 bases). The V end lost 0 bases, the J end lost 4 bases, and 10 bases lay between the germline ends. Looked up from germline, CDR1 is SEHNR and CDR2 is FQNEAQ (reference sequence). There are 15 residues in the CDR3.

The chain employs TRBV10-1 and TRBJ2-7; TRBD1 matches 7 bases. The CDR3 extends over 15 amino acids. Germline CDR1 reads WNHNN; CDR2 reads SYGVQD (reference sequence). V dropped 1 base and J dropped 2; count of bases not matched to a gene: 5. CDR3 residues: CASSEFGDSPYEQYF. Written as DNA, the CDR3 is TGCGCCAGCAGTGAGTTCGGGGACAGCCCCTACGAGCAGTACTTC.

Written as DNA, the CDR3 is TGTGCCAGCAGCCGGGTGGGGGGAGAGCAGTACTTC. Its protein is CASSRVGGEQYF. The chain is built from TRBV28 and TRBJ2-7; a possible D gene is TRBD2 (6 bases). The CDR3 length is 12 residues. Germline values: CDR1 MDHEN, CDR2 SYDVKM. The V and J ends lost 6 bases and 7 bases respectively, with 13 bases between them.

This chain uses TRBV6-5 with TRBJ2-1, with D possibly being TRBD1 (6 bases). V lost 2 bases, J lost 8 bases, and 16 bases lay in between. The germline V gene encodes CDR1 MNHEY and CDR2 SVGAGI. This CDR3 has 15 residues. The CDR3 sequence is CASSYQGQGRDEQFF. The CDR3 bases are TGTGCCAGCAGTTACCAGGGGCAGGGACGCGATGAGCAGTTCTTC.

This sequence joins TRBV5-1 and TRBJ2-3; 7 bases are a match to TRBD1. J gave up 4 bases and V 3 bases, and 11 bases lay outside the gene matches. Germline V gene data show CDR1 as SGHRS and CDR2 as YFSETQ. CDR3 length: 16 amino acids. CDR3 DNA sequence: TGCGCCAGCAGCTCACCCGACAGGGACCCCTCAGATACGCAGTATTTT. This translates into CASSSPDRDPSDTQYF.

The table lists this clone with a count of one. This chain joins TRBV14 and TRBJ2-3; D is ambiguous. V lost 4 bases to trimming and J lost 4 bases, with 6 bases between them. CDR1 SGHDN and CDR2 FVKESK come from the germline V gene. This CDR3 spans 12 amino acids. CDR3 coding DNA: TGTGCCAGCAGCCCACTATCAGATACGCAGTATTTT. This codes for CASSPLSDTQYF.

The chain links TRBV6-6 to TRBJ1-5, with no clear D. V lost 6 bases to trimming and J lost 6 bases, with 15 bases between them. This CDR3 is 14 amino acids long. From germline, CDR1 is MNHNY and CDR2 SVGAGI (reference sequence). This chain's CDR3 is CASSLGREGQPQHF. The CDR3 coding sequence is TGTGCCAGCAGCCTCGGACGGGAGGGTCAGCCCCAGCATTTT.

The rearrangement links TRBV6-1 to TRBJ2-5, with D possibly being TRBD1 (6 bases). V was shortened by 1 base and J by 5 bases, with 20 bases between the two germline ends. There are 17 residues in the CDR3. Germline V lookup: CDR1 MNHNS, CDR2 SASEGT. The CDR3 DNA follows: TGTGCCAGCAGTGAAGGGGGGACCGCAGGGGCGGGTGAGACCCAGTACTTC. This encodes CASSEGGTAGAGETQYF.

This clone was picked up one time. The chain recombines TRBV2 with TRBJ2-5; 9 bases match TRBD2. V lost 6 bases to trimming and J lost 3 bases; unmatched junction nucleotides: 11. The CDR3 covers 16 residues. The germline V gene has CDR1 SNHLY and CDR2 FYNNEI. CDR3 protein: CASRHHSGLAEETQYF. DNA for the CDR3: TGTGCCAGCAGGCATCACTCGGGACTAGCCGAAGAGACCCAGTACTTC.

The rearrangement links TRBV28 to TRBJ1-5; 7 bases are a match to TRBD1. V was pared by 4 bases and J by 5 bases, with 5 bases of the junction left unmatched. CDR1 MDHEN and CDR2 SYDVKM come from the germline V gene. CDR3 length equals 14 residues. CDR3: CASSSPTGYQPQHF. The CDR3, as DNA: TGTGCCAGCAGTTCCCCGACAGGGTATCAGCCCCAGCATTTT.